The 18 T cell receptor beta chains presented below share a single source sample, sequenced in a study of blood T cell repertoires in COVID-19. TCRdb's table, derived via immunoSEQ multiplex PCR, lists solely in-frame clones and lacks some. The table includes about 52,000 clones, just over 85% detected once. Specimen: peripheral blood. The source of these receptors is a man aged 65-85 years with acute or convalescent COVID-19.

V gene TRBV7-2 combines with J gene TRBJ1-5; 7 nucleotides align to TRBD1. The trim removed 7 bases at V and 1 base at J, leaving 13 bases unmatched. This CDR3 is 17 amino acids long. CDR1 SGHTA and CDR2 FQGNSA come from the germline V gene. CDR3 coding DNA: TGTGCCAGCACCCCGACAGGGACCCTAGGGAGCAATCAGCCCCAGCATTTT. Translated, it gives CASTPTGTLGSNQPQHF.

The V gene is TRBV2, the J gene TRBJ2-1; 7 nucleotides align to TRBD2. J was trimmed by 6 bases and V by 7 bases; bases with no gene match: 12. Germline CDR1 and CDR2: SNHLY and FYNNEI. This CDR3 comprises 15 residues. The CDR3 loop is CASKKAASGGNEQFF. The DNA for the CDR3 is TGTGCCAGCAAAAAAGCGGCGTCGGGGGGCAATGAGCAGTTCTTC.

The rearrangement joins TRBV7-9 to TRBJ1-5; 9 bases agree with TRBD1. The CDR3 consists of 15 residues. From germline, CDR1 is SEHNR and CDR2 FQNEAQ (reference sequence). Unmatched junction bases numbered 6, after V lost 4 bases and J lost 5 bases. Written as DNA, the CDR3 is TGTGCCAGCAGCTCTGGGACAGGGTCAGATCAGCCCCAGCATTTT. Amino acid sequence: CASSSGTGSDQPQHF.

V usage is TRBV5-4 and J usage is TRBJ2-1, with TRBD2 matching over 8 bases. V lost 4 bases to trimming and J lost 4 bases; unmatched junction nucleotides: 10. CDR3 length: 16 amino acids. The germline V gene encodes CDR1 SGHNT and CDR2 YYREEE (reference sequence). CDR3 coding DNA: TGTGCCAGCAGCCCCAACAGCGGGAGTAAATACAATGAGCAGTTCTTC. Amino acids: CASSPNSGSKYNEQFF.

V is TRBV5-6 and J is TRBJ1-1, with D tentatively TRBD1 (6 bases). Germline assignment: CDR1 SGHDT and CDR2 YYEEEE. With 1 base removed from V and 1 base from J, the gap between germline ends came to 20 bases. The CDR3 runs to 18 residues. This CDR3 reads CASSLWGGRGRRNTEAFF. CDR3 sequence (DNA): TGTGCCAGCAGCTTGTGGGGGGGGCGAGGGAGAAGGAACACTGAAGCTTTCTTT.

This clone was detected only once. The DNA for the CDR3 is TGTGCCAGCAGCTTTCAGGCGGGGGCAAATGGCTACACCTTC. Amino acid sequence: CASSFQAGANGYTF. The V gene is TRBV5-6, the J gene TRBJ1-2; D is possibly TRBD1 (6 bases). V shed 2 bases and J shed 6 bases, with 14 bases lying between them. The CDR3 is 14 amino acids. Germline CDR1 is SGHDT and CDR2 is YYEEEE.

This clone came up a few times. CDR3 DNA sequence: TGTGCCAGTAGCCGACGGGGCCAGGGGGGTGAAGCTTTCTTT. Residues: CASSRRGQGGEAFF. The J gene is TRBJ1-1, the V gene TRBV19; 7 positions match TRBD1. Germline CDR1 and CDR2: LNHDA and SQIVND (reference sequence). The CDR3 runs to 14 residues. With 6 bases clipped from V and 7 bases from J, the junction kept 11 bases outside the gene matches.

The V and J genes are TRBV19 and TRBJ1-6; TRBD1 agrees at 8 bases. Germline V gene sequence: CDR1 LNHDA, CDR2 SQIVND (reference sequence). This CDR3 is 14 amino acids long. The V segment lost 3 bases and the J segment 6 bases; nucleotides outside the gene matches: 1. The CDR3 DNA reads as TGTGCCAGTAGTATCGACAGGGGTAATTCACCCCTCCACTTT. Translated: CASSIDRGNSPLHF.

The chain employs TRBV14 and TRBJ2-5; 7 bases match TRBD2. This CDR3 has 15 residues. Germline lookup yields CDR1 SGHDN and CDR2 FVKESK. The ends lost 3 bases at V and 5 bases at J; junction bases unmatched: 9. The chain's CDR3 is CASSHGTTRTETQYF. The CDR3 DNA is TGTGCCAGCAGCCACGGGACTACGAGAACGGAGACCCAGTACTTC.

The chain has TRBV4-2 and TRBJ1-2; 10 bases map to TRBD1. CDR3 size: 15 residues. After removal of 2 bases from V and 3 bases from J, the junction contained 3 bases not matched to a gene. From germline, CDR1 is LGHNA and CDR2 YNFKEQ. The CDR3 region has the DNA TGTGCCAGCAGCCAAAGACAGGGGGCTGACTATGGCTACACCTTC. This encodes CASSQRQGADYGYTF.

V usage is TRBV10-2 and J usage is TRBJ1-5, with D perhaps matching TRBD1 (6 bases). The CDR3 contains 16 residues. V lost 1 base, J lost 3 bases, and 13 bases lay in between. Looked up from germline, CDR1 is WSHSY and CDR2 is SAAADI. Written as DNA, the CDR3 is TGCGCCAGCAGTGAGTACAGGGTCCCGGTCAATCAGCCCCAGCATTTT. It encodes CASSEYRVPVNQPQHF.

To note about this clone: A junction end diverges from the germline sequence, so it may reflect a read error. V is TRBV9 and J is TRBJ2-5; 11 bases align to TRBD2. In germline, CDR1 is SGDLS, CDR2 YYNGEE. The CDR3 has 17 residues. The CDR3 here is CASSDGLAGGPGETQYF. CDR3 nucleotide sequence: TGTGCTAGCAGCGATGGATTAGCGGGAGGGCCAGGAGAGACCCAGTACTTC.

The chain links TRBV5-6 to TRBJ1-4, with TRBD1 identical over 9 bases. The germline CDR1 and CDR2 sequences are SGHDT and YYEEEE. The CDR3 covers 17 residues. V was pared by 0 bases and J by 8 bases, with 11 bases of the junction left unmatched. The CDR3 region is CASSLARATGGGEKLFF. In DNA, the CDR3 is TGTGCCAGCAGCTTGGCAAGAGCGACAGGGGGAGGGGAAAAACTGTTTTTT.

The gene calls are TRBV5-6 and TRBJ2-5; TRBD2 matches 14 bases. With 4 bases clipped from V and 2 bases from J, the junction kept 4 bases outside the gene matches. Germline CDR1 and CDR2: SGHDT and YYEEEE. This CDR3 spans 16 amino acids. The CDR3 nucleotides read TGTGCCAGCAGCATGGGACTAGCGGGAGCTCAAGAGACCCAGTACTTC. This translates into CASSMGLAGAQETQYF.

The V gene is TRBV24-1, the J gene TRBJ1-2, with a possible D match to TRBD1 (5 bases). Trimming took 6 bases from V and 4 from J, leaving 8 bases between them. Germline-derived CDR1 and CDR2 are KGHDR and SFDVKD. CDR3 size: 12 residues. CDR3 residues: CATSQGVYGYTF. CDR3 in DNA: TGTGCCACCAGTCAGGGTGTCTATGGCTACACCTTC.

This sequence joins TRBV11-2 and TRBJ2-2; unclear D gene. Germline values: CDR1 SGHAT, CDR2 FQNNGV. The CDR3 covers 13 residues. Trimming removed 3 bases at V and 9 bases at J, with 11 bases between. CDR3 nucleotides: TGTGCCAGCAGCTTGCGGCCCATCCGGGAGCTGTTTTTT. This codes for CASSLRPIRELFF.

The V and J genes are TRBV27 and TRBJ2-2; maybe TRBD1 (5 bases). Per the germline V gene, CDR1 is MNHEY and CDR2 is SMNVEV (reference sequence). The V gene lost 0 bases and the J gene lost 4 bases, with 15 bases spanning the gap. CDR3 length equals 17 residues. CDR3 sequence: CASSLSPTRVRTGELFF. The CDR3 coding sequence is TGTGCCAGCAGTTTATCCCCAACCAGGGTACGCACCGGGGAGCTGTTTTTT.

The chain links TRBV19 to TRBJ2-5, with TRBD2 matching over 9 bases. The ends lost 5 bases at V and 4 bases at J; junction bases unmatched: 17. CDR1 and CDR2 (germline): LNHDA, SQIVND (reference sequence). This CDR3 is 18 amino acids long. CDR3 in amino acids: CASSDSWGSGGSGETQYF. The CDR3 DNA sequence: TGTGCCAGTAGTGACAGTTGGGGGAGCGGGGGGAGCGGAGAGACCCAGTACTTC.